The 23 T cell receptor beta chains reported below all come from one sample, sequenced in a study of blood T cell repertoires in COVID-19. Libraries were prepared by immunoSEQ multiplex PCR; TCRdb keeps only in-frame clonotypes and omits some of them. The table records 490,000 or so clones, about 85% of them present only once. Sequenced sample: PBMCs or T cells enriched from blood (not recorded which). All receptors derive from a woman aged 60-70 years who had recovered from COVID-19.

The CDR3 loop is CASSAQGQSVNEKLFF. CDR3 nucleotides: TGTGCCAGCAGCGCTCAGGGACAGTCGGTCAATGAAAAACTGTTTTTT. V usage is TRBV2 and J usage is TRBJ1-4, with 7 bases matching TRBD1. The CDR3 consists of 16 residues. Trimming at V came to 6 bases and at J to 5 bases, leaving 12 bases not matched to a gene. The germline V gene encodes CDR1 SNHLY and CDR2 FYNNEI.

This chain uses TRBV4-2 with TRBJ1-3, with a tentative D call TRBD1 (5 bases). The CDR3 sequence is 15 residues long. The germline V and J ends were trimmed by 0 bases and 4 bases, with 10 bases remaining between them. Germline V gene data show CDR1 as LGHNA and CDR2 as YNFKEQ. This chain's CDR3 is CASSQDTTEGNTIYF. The CDR3 nucleotides are TGTGCCAGCAGCCAAGATACGACAGAAGGAAACACCATATATTTT.

The rearrangement links TRBV25-1 to TRBJ1-3; maybe TRBD1 (5 bases). Looked up from germline, CDR1 is MGHDK and CDR2 is SYGVNS. This CDR3 region has 17 residues. Trimming removed 3 bases from V and 1 base from J, with 16 bases in between. The CDR3 DNA sequence: TGTGCCAGCAGTGATGTGGGGAGGGGATTATCTGGAAACACCATATATTTT. It encodes CASSDVGRGLSGNTIYF.

The chain is built from TRBV11-2 and TRBJ1-6, with 9 bases that match TRBD1. CDR3 length: 14 amino acids. With V trimmed by 6 bases and J by 9 bases, 6 bases remained unmatched. Germline V gives CDR1 SGHAT, CDR2 FQNNGV. The CDR3 bases are TGTGCCAGCAGTCTACAGGGGGCAGGTTCACCCCTCCACTTT. This codes for CASSLQGAGSPLHF.

The chain's CDR3 is CATDPGLASSTDTQYF. CDR3 bases: TGCGCCACAGATCCGGGACTAGCGTCTAGCACAGATACGCAGTATTTT. The chain joins TRBV10-2 to TRBJ2-3; 10 nucleotides match TRBD2. V lost 10 bases and J lost 0; bases outside the gene matches: 10. The germline CDR1 and CDR2 sequences are WSHSY and SAAADI. This CDR3 contains 16 residues.

J is TRBJ1-1 and V is TRBV11-3; D not certain. With 6 bases removed from V and 1 base from J, the gap between germline ends came to 9 bases. CDR1 and CDR2 from the germline V gene are SGHNT and YENEEA. The CDR3 sequence is 13 residues long. The CDR3 sequence is CASSYRENTEAFF. The CDR3 DNA reads TGTGCCAGCAGTTATCGGGAGAACACTGAAGCTTTCTTT.

This rearrangement joins TRBV6-5 to TRBJ1-5; 7 bases align to TRBD1. The CDR3 spans 12 residues. Per the germline V gene, CDR1 is MNHEY and CDR2 is SVGAGI. This CDR3 reads CGRGPSNQPQHF. CDR3 sequence (DNA): TGTGGGAGGGGGCCTAGCAATCAGCCCCAGCATTTT.

The chain couples TRBV5-1 to TRBJ1-2; 10 bases align to TRBD1. V was clipped by 0 bases and J by 4 bases; unmatched bases: 3. The CDR3 extends over 15 amino acids. Germline CDR1 SGHRS, CDR2 YFSETQ. CDR3 region: CASSLEGQGSYGYTF. The CDR3, as DNA: TGCGCCAGCAGCTTGGAGGGACAGGGGAGCTATGGCTACACCTTC.

This chain connects TRBV6-5 to TRBJ1-1; possible D gene TRBD1, 6 bases. The V gene lost 0 bases and the J gene lost 3 bases, with 14 bases spanning the gap. Germline values: CDR1 MNHEY, CDR2 SVGAGI. There are 16 residues in the CDR3. The CDR3, as DNA: TGTGCCAGCAGTTACTCGGTGCAGGGGTGGGACACTGAAGCTTTCTTT. This gives the protein CASSYSVQGWDTEAFF.

V and J are TRBV2 and TRBJ1-3; no firm D call. Per the germline V gene, CDR1 is SNHLY and CDR2 is FYNNEI. Trimming removed 8 bases at V and 0 bases at J, with 8 bases between. CDR3 length: 13 amino acids. The CDR3 here is CASLRDSGNTIYF. DNA of the CDR3: TGTGCCAGCTTGAGAGACTCTGGAAACACCATATATTTT.

The chain carries TRBV9 and TRBJ2-1; the match to TRBD1 covers 10 bases. The CDR3 length is 17 residues. J was trimmed by 2 bases and V by 0 bases; bases with no gene match: 5. Germline CDR1 SGDLS, CDR2 YYNGEE. This chain's CDR3 is CASSVVGGQGPYNEQFF. The CDR3 bases are TGTGCCAGCAGCGTAGTAGGGGGACAGGGGCCCTACAATGAGCAGTTCTTC.

Only one count was recorded for this clone. The chain has TRBV4-2 and TRBJ1-1; D remains unclear. Germline CDR1 reads LGHNA; CDR2 reads YNFKEQ. The CDR3 is 11 amino acids. V lost 8 bases to trimming and J lost 4 bases, with 8 bases between them. This CDR3 reads CASGVGTEAFF. DNA of the CDR3: TGTGCCAGCGGAGTTGGCACTGAAGCTTTCTTT.

The chain links TRBV7-7 to TRBJ1-6; 10 bases map to TRBD1. Trimming took 1 base from V and 8 from J; bases not matched to a gene: 5. Germline assignment: CDR1 SSHAT and CDR2 FNYEAQ (reference sequence). This CDR3 is built from 16 residues. CDR3 region: CASSLVRDRGYSPLHF. The DNA of the CDR3 is TGTGCCAGCAGCTTAGTTAGGGACAGGGGTTATTCACCCCTCCACTTT.

The chain combines TRBV3-1 (or the pseudogene TRBV3-2) with TRBJ2-5; 9 nucleotides match TRBD2. The V and J ends lost 4 bases and 4 bases, in that order; junction bases with no gene match: 10. The CDR3 contains 16 residues. Germline assignment: CDR1 LGHDT and CDR2 YNNKEL (reference sequence). The CDR3 nucleotides are TGTGCCAGCAGCCCCTCTTTTGCGCGGGGGGGAGAGACCCAGTACTTC. Residues: CASSPSFARGGETQYF.

The chain recombines TRBV25-1 with TRBJ2-3, with 8 bases identical to TRBD2. Germline trimming cut 7 bases from V and 3 bases from J; bases unmatched to any gene: 6. There are 14 residues in the CDR3. Per the germline V gene, CDR1 is MGHDK and CDR2 is SYGVNS. CDR3 nucleotide sequence: TGTGCCAGCACCCGGGGGGGAGGGACAGATACGCAGTATTTT. This encodes CASTRGGGTDTQYF.

CDR3 nucleotides: TGTGCCAGCAGTTACAGGGACCCTGAAGCTTTCTTT. Residues: CASSYRDPEAFF. The chain recombines TRBV12-3 or TRBV12-4 with TRBJ1-1; possibly TRBD1 for D (6 bases). V lost 4 bases, J lost 6 bases, and 9 bases lay in between. There are 12 residues in the CDR3.

The chain uses TRBV7-9 and TRBJ2-7; maybe TRBD2 (5 bases). From germline, CDR1 is SEHNR and CDR2 FQNEAQ (reference sequence). The CDR3 runs to 15 residues. V was cut by 7 bases and J by 0 bases, with 16 bases left in between. The CDR3 bases are TGTGCCAGCACCCATAAACTAGAGCCCTCCTACGAGCAGTACTTC. This encodes CASTHKLEPSYEQYF.

The rearrangement joins TRBV12-5 to TRBJ1-1; maybe TRBD1 (6 bases). The ends were cut back, 6 bases at V and 1 base at J, with 18 bases in the middle. There are 16 residues in the CDR3. The V gene's germline CDR1 is LGHNT and CDR2 FRNRAP. CDR3 region: CASGPLSGVANTEAFF. The CDR3 DNA sequence: TGTGCTAGTGGCCCCTTGTCAGGGGTCGCGAACACTGAAGCTTTCTTT.

The CDR3 DNA reads TGTGCCAGTATTCAGGGACTAGCGGGGGGCGAGAAGCAGTTCTTC. Its translation: CASIQGLAGGEKQFF. The rearrangement joins TRBV19 to TRBJ2-1; 15 bases map to TRBD2. With V trimmed by 7 bases and J by 11 bases, 9 bases remained unmatched. This CDR3 spans 15 amino acids. CDR1 and CDR2 from the germline V gene are LNHDA and SQIVND (reference sequence).

In DNA form, the CDR3 reads TGTGCCAGCATTAGGCAGTACGTC. Amino acid sequence: CASIRQYV. The rearrangement joins TRBV6-4 to TRBJ2-7; D not certain. V shed 7 bases and J shed 9 bases, with 4 bases lying between them. The CDR3 is 8 residues long. The germline V gene encodes CDR1 MRHNA and CDR2 SNTAGT.

This chain joins TRBV9 and TRBJ2-2, with 9 bases that match TRBD2. This CDR3 is 17 amino acids long. Germline CDR1 is SGDLS and CDR2 is YYNGEE. With 0 bases clipped from V and 3 bases from J, the junction kept 6 bases outside the gene matches. CDR3 coding DNA: TGTGCCAGCAGCGTAGATAGGCTAGCGGGGTACACCGGGGAGCTGTTTTTT. Amino acids: CASSVDRLAGYTGELFF.

This clone came up a few times. The rearrangement joins TRBV2 to TRBJ2-2; maybe TRBD2 (6 bases). The CDR3 runs 14 residues. Germline CDR1 is SNHLY and CDR2 is FYNNEI. V shed 8 bases and J shed 1 base, with 11 bases lying between them. In DNA form, the CDR3 reads TGTGCCAGCGGGGGGTCGGAGAACACCGGGGAGCTGTTTTTT. As protein: CASGGSENTGELFF.

The rearrangement links TRBV5-4 to TRBJ1-2, with D possibly matching TRBD1 (6 bases). This CDR3 spans 15 amino acids. V lost 3 bases and J lost 0, with 12 bases in between. CDR1 is SGHNT and CDR2 is YYREEE in the germline V gene (reference sequence). The CDR3 sequence: CASSSGGRSNYGYTF. In DNA, the CDR3 is TGTGCCAGCAGCTCGGGGGGCAGGTCTAACTATGGCTACACCTTC.